This T cell receptor beta chain appears in the sequencing data of a study of spatial heterogeneity in lung cancer. The wider study: Alpha-chain detections were consistently fewer than beta-chain detections among the sequences. For tumor regions, TCR transcript counts showed a strong correlation with a T cell module score derived from matched bulk RNA-seq.

CDR3 length equals 13 residues. CDR1 and CDR2 from the germline V gene are SGHAT and FQDESV (reference sequence). Trimming pared 3 bases from V and 6 bases from J, leaving 11 bases between. Study results and caveats: In tumors, expanded intratumoral alpha and beta TCR counts tracked mutation counts.

This clonotype was counted at least ten times. Its cognate antigen is unknown. Documented time point: sample taken at primary tumor resection. Samples were obtained from some 72 donors, all untreated early-stage non-small cell lung cancer patients. TCR cDNA molecules each carried a unique molecular identifier. From the 5' RACE reads, TCRdb called clonotypes with MiXCR, one entry per CDR3 protein. The sample shows about 9,800 distinct CDR3 sequences, under 6.5% of them seen only once. Here the sequenced sample was lung tumor tissue, taken at surgery. The source of this sequence is a male donor with early-stage non-small cell lung cancer. The chain joins TRBV11-1 to TRBJ1-1; D gene uncertain. CDR3: CASSFRPRAEAFF. In DNA, the CDR3 is TGTGCCAGCAGCTTTAGACCCCGGGCTGAAGCTTTCTTT.